The present T cell receptor (beta chain) was sequenced within a study of cytomegalovirus exposure and HLA in healthy donors. Study results and limitations: The classifier was said to identify cytomegalovirus status with high specificity and sensitivity.

Comments on this clone: What it recognizes is unknown.

Germline CDR1 LNHNV, CDR2 YYDKDF (reference sequence). This CDR3 spans 16 amino acids. Trimming took 0 bases from V and 3 from J, leaving 15 bases between them. PCR used 60 Vbeta primers and 13 Jbeta primers. Measured with immunoSEQ multiplex PCR; TCRdb has only the in-frame clones, and not every one. The profile covers 100,000 to 150,000 clones, with roughly four fifths appearing a single time and more than 3.5% taken by the ten largest. Sequences were obtained from PBMCs. The receptor was isolated from a middle-aged woman in good health and CMV-seropositive. The V call is TRBV15, the J call TRBJ2-7, with D perhaps TRBD1 (7 bases). CDR3 sequence (DNA): TGTGCCACCAGCAGAGATAGGGCGGGACAGATCTACGAGCAGTACTTC. This codes for CATSRDRAGQIYEQYF.